A selection of T cell receptor beta chains follows, all from one sample in a study of graft-versus-host responses after intestinal transplantation. Generated by immunoSEQ multiplex PCR, the TCRdb table keeps only in-frame clones and is missing some. The sample gives about 120,000 clones, 90% of which show up once; approximately 0.18% is in the top ten. These receptors' targets are unknown. The material sequenced was unstimulated CD4+ T cells sorted from spleen or lymph node cells, taken before intestinal transplant. Every receptor here comes from a human donor who received an intestinal transplant. The CDR3 runs from the conserved cysteine through the conserved F or W.

TRBV28	15	CASNLSRGAGNTIYF
TRBV6-5	13	CASSSTSFNEQFF
TRBV2	13	CASGEQGYTEAFF
TRBV6-1	16	CASSDRTSGGANEQYF
TRBV7-2	12	CASSLITDTQYF
TRBV10-1	18	CASSESKITRGRTDTQYF
TRBV13	17	CASSSYRDRGGNTEAFF
TRBV6-5	14	CASSPRQGNQPQHF
TRBV5-1	17	CASSPPGLAVSTDTQYF
TRBV10-1	15	CASSPSGTSTYEQYF
TRBV11-2	17	CASSLRRTSGGLNEQFF
TRBV29-1	12	CSASDRRYEQYF
TRBV5-5	13	CASSTGKGNEQFF
TRBV10-3	14	CAISEGHANYGYTF
TRBV6-6	15	CASSYGPSPSYEQYF
TRBV11-2	13	CASSLMLGYEQYF
TRBV19	13	CASDRTGSQPQHF
TRBV18	18	CASSQSLVQGTASYGYTF
TRBV6-1	14	CASSEFPPSAEAFF
TRBV7-2	17	CASSLVGPGHTTYEQYF
TRBV5-1	13	CASSWDRGSPNAF
TRBV4-3	14	CASSQVGGVEKLFF
TRBV5-4	16	CASSPRSPHSYNEQFF
TRBV10-1	15	CASSGPGPLSYEQYF
TRBV10-2	14	CASIQPTSTDTQYF
TRBV9	13	CASSLDRGSGYTF
TRBV30	13	CAWKVAGAGEAFF
TRBV6-5	15	CASSAGQLSSYEQYF
TRBV7-2	14	CASRWRGLQETQYF
TRBV27	12	CASSAGGYGYTF
TRBV11-2	13	CASSLVPGQVQLF
TRBV15	14	CATRRQGTDTEAFF
TRBV6-1	13	CASMGTGRYEQYF
TRBV6-6	14	CASSEPGTNTEAFF
TRBV5-1	16	CASSLASRTRGETQYF
TRBV6-5	14	CASPEQGNNSPLHF
TRBV4-1	17	CASSQGGGGGATDTQYF
TRBV6-5	15	CASSRSTGAGNTIYF
TRBV29-1	12	CSVGLANQPQHF
TRBV12-2	11	CAYGTDYGYTF
TRBV29-1	12	CSVGLDDNEQFF
TRBV6-5	15	CASSRRAREAYEQYF
TRBV4-3	15	CASSPGVGRKETQYF
TRBV6-1	16	CASSAPSTGRNTEAFF
TRBV4-1	15	CASSRYGGAVETQYF
TRBV7-7	15	CASSRGVAGRETQYF
TRBV7-2	15	CASSLVGGDTGELFF
TRBV5-1	14	CASSLAATNEKLFF
TRBV27	14	CASSLGQSGQPQHF
TRBV7-2	16	CASSRIRGRSTDTQYF
TRBV10-3	12	CAISETNYGYTF
TRBV27	16	CASSLYKTGTYNEQFF
TRBV6-6	16	CASSYGSRLGDNEQFF
TRBV10-2	17	CASSAPSGRVRTDTQYF
TRBV5-4	15	CASSLRGRGFTEAFF
TRBV28	15	CASSPFGGSLHEQFF
TRBV4-1	17	CASSQDPTGGDTDTQYF
TRBV19	15	CASSGGTGGLSGYTF
TRBV2	15	CASSEPGWTGNTIYF
TRBV21-1	17	CASSGRTSQGPNTEAFF